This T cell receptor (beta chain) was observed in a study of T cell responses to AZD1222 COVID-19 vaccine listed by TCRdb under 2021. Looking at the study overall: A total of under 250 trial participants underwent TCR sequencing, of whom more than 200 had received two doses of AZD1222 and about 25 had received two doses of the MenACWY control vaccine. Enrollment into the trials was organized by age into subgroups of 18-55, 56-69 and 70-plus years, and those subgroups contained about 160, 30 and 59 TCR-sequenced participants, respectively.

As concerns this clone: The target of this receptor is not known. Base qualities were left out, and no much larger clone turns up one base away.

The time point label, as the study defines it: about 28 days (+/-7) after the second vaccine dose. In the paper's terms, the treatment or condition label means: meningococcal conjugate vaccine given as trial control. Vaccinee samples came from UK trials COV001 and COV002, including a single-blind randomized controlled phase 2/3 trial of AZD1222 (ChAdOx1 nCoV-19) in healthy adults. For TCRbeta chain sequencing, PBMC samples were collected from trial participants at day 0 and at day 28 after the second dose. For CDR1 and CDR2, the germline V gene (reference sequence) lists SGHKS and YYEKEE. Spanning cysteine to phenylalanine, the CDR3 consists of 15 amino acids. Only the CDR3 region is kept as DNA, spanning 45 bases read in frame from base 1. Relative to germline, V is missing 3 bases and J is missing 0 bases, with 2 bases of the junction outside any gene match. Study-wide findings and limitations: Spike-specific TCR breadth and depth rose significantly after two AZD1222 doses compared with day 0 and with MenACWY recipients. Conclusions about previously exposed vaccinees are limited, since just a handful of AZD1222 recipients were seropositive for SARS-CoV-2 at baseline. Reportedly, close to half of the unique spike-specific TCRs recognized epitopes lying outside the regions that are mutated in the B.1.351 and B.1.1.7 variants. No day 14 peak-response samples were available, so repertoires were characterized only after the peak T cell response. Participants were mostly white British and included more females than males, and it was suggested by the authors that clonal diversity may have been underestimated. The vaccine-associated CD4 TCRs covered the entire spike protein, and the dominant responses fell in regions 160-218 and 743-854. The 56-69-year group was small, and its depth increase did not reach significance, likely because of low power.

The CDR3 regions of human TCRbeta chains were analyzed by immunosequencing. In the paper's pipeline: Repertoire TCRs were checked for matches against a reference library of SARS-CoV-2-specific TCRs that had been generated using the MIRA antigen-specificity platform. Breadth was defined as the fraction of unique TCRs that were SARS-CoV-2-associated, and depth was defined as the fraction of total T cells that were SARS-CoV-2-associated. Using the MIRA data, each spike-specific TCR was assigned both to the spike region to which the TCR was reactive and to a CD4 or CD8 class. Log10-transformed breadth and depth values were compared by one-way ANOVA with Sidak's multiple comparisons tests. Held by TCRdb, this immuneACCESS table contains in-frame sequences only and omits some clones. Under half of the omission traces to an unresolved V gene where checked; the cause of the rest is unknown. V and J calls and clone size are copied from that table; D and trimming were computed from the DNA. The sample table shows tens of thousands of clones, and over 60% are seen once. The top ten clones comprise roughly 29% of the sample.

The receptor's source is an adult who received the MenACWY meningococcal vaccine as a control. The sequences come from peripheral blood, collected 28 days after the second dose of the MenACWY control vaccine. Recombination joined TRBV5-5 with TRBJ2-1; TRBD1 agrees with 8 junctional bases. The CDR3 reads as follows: CASSSGGPSYNEQFF. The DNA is TGTGCCAGCAGCTCAGGGGGCCCCTCCTACAATGAGCAGTTCTTC.